What follows describes a single T cell receptor beta chain. The antigen remains unidentified. Germline assignment: CDR1 SGDLS and CDR2 YYNGEE. This CDR3 has 15 amino acids. The V end was cut by 4 bases, the J end by 4 bases, with 14 bases between. This record belongs to a study of shared clonotypes between healthy human individuals. Findings of the study overall: Some clonotypes were shared by all four sorted-subset donors, while others were not shared. The non-shared ones had lower generation probabilities than the shared ones.

The authors ran the assay at deep level. Repertoires were generated with immunoSEQ multiplex PCR, while TCRdb's copy carries only in-frame clones and drops some. This sample has 100,000 to 120,000 clones; about 70% occur once, and the top ten carry roughly 25%. The TCR comes from a woman younger than 45 in good health. The rearrangement uses TRBV9 and TRBJ2-2; D is perhaps TRBD2 (7 bases). Sequencing used memory CD8+ T cells sorted from blood. Subset: CD45RO+ cells pooled with CCR7-negative TemRA cells. The DNA of the CDR3 is TGTGCCAGCAGCCCGAGGGGGGGCGGCACCGGGGAGCTGTTTTTT. As protein: CASSPRGGGTGELFF.